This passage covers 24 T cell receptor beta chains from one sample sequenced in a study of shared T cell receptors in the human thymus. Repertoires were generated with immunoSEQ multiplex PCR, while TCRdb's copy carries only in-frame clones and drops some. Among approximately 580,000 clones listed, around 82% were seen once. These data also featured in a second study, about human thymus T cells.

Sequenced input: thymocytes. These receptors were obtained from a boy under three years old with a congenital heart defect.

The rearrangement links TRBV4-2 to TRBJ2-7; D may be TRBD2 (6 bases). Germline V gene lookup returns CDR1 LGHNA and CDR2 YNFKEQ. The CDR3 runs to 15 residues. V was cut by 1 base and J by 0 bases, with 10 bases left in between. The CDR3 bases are TGTGCCAGCAGCCAAGCTGGGAGGTACTCCTACGAGCAGTACTTC. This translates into CASSQAGRYSYEQYF.

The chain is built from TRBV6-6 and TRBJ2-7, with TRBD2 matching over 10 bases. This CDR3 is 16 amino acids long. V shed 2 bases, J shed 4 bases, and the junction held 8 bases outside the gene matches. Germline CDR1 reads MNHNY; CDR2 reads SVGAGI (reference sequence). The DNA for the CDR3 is TGTGCCAGCAGTTACGGGGTAGCGGGAGGTTCTTACGAGCAGTACTTC. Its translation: CASSYGVAGGSYEQYF.

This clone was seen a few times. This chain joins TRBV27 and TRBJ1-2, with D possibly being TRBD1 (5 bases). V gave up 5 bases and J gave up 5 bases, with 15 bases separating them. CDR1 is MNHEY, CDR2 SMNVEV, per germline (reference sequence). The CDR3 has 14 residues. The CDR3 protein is CASSRWDRGYGYTF. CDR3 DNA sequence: TGTGCCAGCAGTCGCTGGGACCGGGGGTATGGCTACACCTTC.

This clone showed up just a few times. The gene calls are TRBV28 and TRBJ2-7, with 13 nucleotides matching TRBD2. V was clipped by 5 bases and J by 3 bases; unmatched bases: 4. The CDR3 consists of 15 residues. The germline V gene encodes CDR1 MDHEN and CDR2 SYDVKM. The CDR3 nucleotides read TGTGCCAGCAGTCCGACTAGCGGGAGGAGCTACGAGCAGTACTTC. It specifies CASSPTSGRSYEQYF.

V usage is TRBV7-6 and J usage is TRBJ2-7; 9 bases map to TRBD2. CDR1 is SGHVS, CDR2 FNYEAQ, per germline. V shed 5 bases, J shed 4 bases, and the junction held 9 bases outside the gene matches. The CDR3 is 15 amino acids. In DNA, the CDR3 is TGTGCCAGCAGCCCACGACTAGCGGAGAGTTACGAGCAGTACTTC. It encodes CASSPRLAESYEQYF.

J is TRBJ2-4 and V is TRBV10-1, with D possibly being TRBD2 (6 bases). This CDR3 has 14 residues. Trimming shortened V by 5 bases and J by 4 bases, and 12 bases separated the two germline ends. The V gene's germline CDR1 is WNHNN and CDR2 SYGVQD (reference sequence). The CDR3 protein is CASSPSSGKNIQYF. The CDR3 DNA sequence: TGCGCCAGCAGTCCGAGTAGCGGAAAAAACATTCAGTACTTC.

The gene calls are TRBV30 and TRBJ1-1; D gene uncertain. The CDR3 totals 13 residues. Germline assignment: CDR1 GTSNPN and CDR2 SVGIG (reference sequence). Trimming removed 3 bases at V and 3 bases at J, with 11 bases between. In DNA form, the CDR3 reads TGTGCCTGGAGGGTTGGAGTGGACACTGAAGCTTTCTTT. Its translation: CAWRVGVDTEAFF.

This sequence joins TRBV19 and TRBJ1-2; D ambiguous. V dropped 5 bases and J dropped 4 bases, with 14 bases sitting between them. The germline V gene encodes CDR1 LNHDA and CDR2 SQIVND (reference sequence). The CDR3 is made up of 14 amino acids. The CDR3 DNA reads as TGTGCCAGTAGTCCGCTTGCGAGGGCCTATGGCTACACCTTC. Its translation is CASSPLARAYGYTF.

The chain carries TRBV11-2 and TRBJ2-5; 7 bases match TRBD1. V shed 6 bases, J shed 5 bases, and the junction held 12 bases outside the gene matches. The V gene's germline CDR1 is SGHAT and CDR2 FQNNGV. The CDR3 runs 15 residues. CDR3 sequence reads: CASSRGQVYRETQYF. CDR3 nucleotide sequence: TGTGCCAGCAGTCGCGGACAGGTCTATAGGGAGACCCAGTACTTC. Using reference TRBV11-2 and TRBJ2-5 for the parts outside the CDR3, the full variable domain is EAGVAQSPRYKIIEKRQSVAFWCNPISGHATLYWYQQILGQGPKLLIQFQNNGVVDDSQLPKDRFSAERLKGVDSTLKIQPAKLEDSAVYLCASSRGQVYRETQYFGPGTRLLVL.

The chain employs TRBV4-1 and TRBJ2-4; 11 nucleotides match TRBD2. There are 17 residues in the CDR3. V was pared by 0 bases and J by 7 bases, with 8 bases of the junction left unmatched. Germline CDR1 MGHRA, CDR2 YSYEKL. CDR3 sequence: CASSQDGGLAEGNIQYF. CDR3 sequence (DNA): TGCGCCAGCAGCCAAGATGGGGGACTAGCGGAGGGGAACATTCAGTACTTC.

This CDR3 is CASSQGVEHTEAFF. The CDR3 region has the DNA TGTGCCAGCAGCCAAGGGGTGGAACACACTGAAGCTTTCTTT. The chain recombines TRBV7-2 with TRBJ1-1; a weak D match, TRBD1 (5 bases). Trimming left V 5 bases short and J 3 bases short, with 13 bases between. The CDR3 sequence is 14 residues long. Germline V gives CDR1 SGHTA, CDR2 FQGNSA.

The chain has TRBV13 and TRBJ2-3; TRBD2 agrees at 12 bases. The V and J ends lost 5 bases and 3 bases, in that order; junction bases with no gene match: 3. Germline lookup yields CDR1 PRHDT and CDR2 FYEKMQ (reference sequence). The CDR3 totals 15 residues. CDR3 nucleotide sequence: TGTGCCAGCAGCCCAGGACTAGCGGGAACAGATACGCAGTATTTT. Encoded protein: CASSPGLAGTDTQYF.

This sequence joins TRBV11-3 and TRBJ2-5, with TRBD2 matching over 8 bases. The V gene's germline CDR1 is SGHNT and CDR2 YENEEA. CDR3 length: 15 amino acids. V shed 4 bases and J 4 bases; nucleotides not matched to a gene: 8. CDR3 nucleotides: TGTGCCAGCAGCTCCGGGACTAGGCCCGCAGAGACCCAGTACTTC. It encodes CASSSGTRPAETQYF.

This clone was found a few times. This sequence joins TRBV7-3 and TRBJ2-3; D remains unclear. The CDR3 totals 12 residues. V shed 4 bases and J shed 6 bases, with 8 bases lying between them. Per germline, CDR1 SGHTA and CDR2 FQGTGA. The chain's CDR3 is CASSCSWDTQYF. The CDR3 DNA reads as TGTGCCAGCAGCTGTAGCTGGGATACGCAGTATTTT.

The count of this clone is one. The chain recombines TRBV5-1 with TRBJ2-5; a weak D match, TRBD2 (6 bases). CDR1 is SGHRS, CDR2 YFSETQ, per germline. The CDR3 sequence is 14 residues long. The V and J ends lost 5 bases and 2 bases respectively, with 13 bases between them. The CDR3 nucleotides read TGCGCCAGCAGAACCGGGACTTCTCAAGAGACCCAGTACTTC. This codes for CASRTGTSQETQYF.

The chain's CDR3 is CASSQGEDYGYTF. The DNA for the CDR3 is TGTGCCAGCTCCCAAGGGGAAGACTATGGCTACACCTTC. This chain connects TRBV18 to TRBJ1-2, with D tentatively TRBD1 (5 bases). Trimming pared 6 bases from V and 3 bases from J, leaving 11 bases between. The CDR3 runs 13 residues. CDR1 and CDR2 from the germline V gene are KGHSH and LQKENI.

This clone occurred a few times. CDR3 coding DNA: TGTGCCAGCAGCTTCCAGGGTTCTAACTATGGCTACACCTTC. Its protein is CASSFQGSNYGYTF. This chain links TRBV7-2 with TRBJ1-2, with D tentatively TRBD1 (5 bases). Germline CDR1 reads SGHTA; CDR2 reads FQGNSA. The CDR3 extends over 14 amino acids. V was shortened by 3 bases and J by 0 bases, with 8 bases between the two germline ends.

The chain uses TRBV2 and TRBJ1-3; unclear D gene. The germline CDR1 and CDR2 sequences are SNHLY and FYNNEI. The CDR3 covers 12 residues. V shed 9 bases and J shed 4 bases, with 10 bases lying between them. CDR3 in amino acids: CARSASGNTIYF. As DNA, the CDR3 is TGTGCCAGGAGCGCGTCGGGAAACACCATATATTTT.

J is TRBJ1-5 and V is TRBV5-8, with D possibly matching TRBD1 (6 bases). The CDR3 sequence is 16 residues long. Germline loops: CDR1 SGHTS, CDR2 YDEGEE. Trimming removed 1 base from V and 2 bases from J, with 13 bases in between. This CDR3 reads CASSLLQGWRNQPQHF. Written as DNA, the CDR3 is TGTGCCAGCAGCTTGCTCCAGGGGTGGCGCAATCAGCCCCAGCATTTT.

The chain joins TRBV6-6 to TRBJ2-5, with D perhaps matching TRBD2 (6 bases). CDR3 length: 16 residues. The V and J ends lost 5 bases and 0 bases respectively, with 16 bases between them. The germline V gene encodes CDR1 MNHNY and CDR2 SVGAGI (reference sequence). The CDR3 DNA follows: TGTGCCAGCAGTCCGCTGGCGGGAACGTACCAAGAGACCCAGTACTTC. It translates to CASSPLAGTYQETQYF.

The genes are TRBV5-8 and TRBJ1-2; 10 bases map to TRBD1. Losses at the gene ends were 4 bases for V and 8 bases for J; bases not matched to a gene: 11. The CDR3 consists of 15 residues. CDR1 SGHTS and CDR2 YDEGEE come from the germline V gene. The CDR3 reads CASSPPGQGRRGYTF. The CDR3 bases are TGTGCCAGCAGCCCACCGGGACAGGGGAGGAGAGGCTACACCTTC.

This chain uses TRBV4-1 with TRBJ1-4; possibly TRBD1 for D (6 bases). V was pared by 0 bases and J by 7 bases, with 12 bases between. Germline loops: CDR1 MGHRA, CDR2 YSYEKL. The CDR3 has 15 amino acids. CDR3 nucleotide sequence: TGCGCCAGCAGCCAAGATTGGGGGCAGGGTGAAAAACTGTTTTTT. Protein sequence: CASSQDWGQGEKLFF.

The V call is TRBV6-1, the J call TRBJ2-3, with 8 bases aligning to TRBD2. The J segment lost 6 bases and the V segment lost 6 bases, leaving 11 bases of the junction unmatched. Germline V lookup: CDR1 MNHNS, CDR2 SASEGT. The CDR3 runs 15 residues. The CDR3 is CASSLPAGGRDTQYF. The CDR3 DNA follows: TGTGCCAGCAGCCTCCCGGCGGGAGGCCGGGATACGCAGTATTTT.

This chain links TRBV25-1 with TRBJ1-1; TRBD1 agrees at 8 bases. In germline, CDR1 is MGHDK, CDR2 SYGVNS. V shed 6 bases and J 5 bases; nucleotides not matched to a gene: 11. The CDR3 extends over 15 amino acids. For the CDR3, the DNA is TGTGCCAGCAGGGGGGGACAGGCATCCAGGACTGAAGCTTTCTTT. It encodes CASRGGQASRTEAFF.